Below are 10 T cell receptor beta chains sequenced from a single sample in a study of radiotherapy plus CTLA-4 blockade in lung cancer. Sequencing was performed with immunoSEQ multiplex PCR; in TCRdb, only in-frame clones are kept and a portion is missing. Of around 80,000 clones listed, roughly four fifths are singletons. Source: peripheral blood, taken from a patient treated with radiotherapy plus ipilimumab. These receptors all stem from a human donor with non-small cell lung cancer who had stable disease on radiotherapy plus ipilimumab.

The V and J genes are TRBV7-3 and TRBJ2-5; D might be TRBD2 (5 bases). Per the germline V gene, CDR1 is SGHTA and CDR2 is FQGTGA. V was shortened by 8 bases and J by 1 base, with 14 bases between the two germline ends. This CDR3 is built from 14 residues. As DNA, the CDR3 is TGTGCCAGCTGGTTCGCGGGTCGCCAAGAGACCCAGTACTTC. Translation: CASWFAGRQETQYF.

In DNA, the CDR3 is TGTGCCAGCAGTTCCCAGGGGTTGAACACTGAAGCTTTCTTT. This gives the protein CASSSQGLNTEAFF. The chain uses TRBV28 and TRBJ1-1; D is perhaps TRBD1 (6 bases). The germline gives CDR1 MDHEN, CDR2 SYDVKM. This CDR3 is 14 amino acids long. V was cut by 4 bases and J by 0 bases, with 9 bases left in between.

The genes are TRBV5-8 and TRBJ2-6, with 7 bases aligning to TRBD1. The germline V gene has CDR1 SGHTS and CDR2 YDEGEE. The V gene end was trimmed by 0 bases and the J gene end by 4 bases; junction bases not matched to a gene: 4. This CDR3 is built from 16 residues. CDR3 bases: TGTGCCAGCAGCTTGGCCAGGGGGACCGGGGCCAACGTCCTGACTTTC. Protein product: CASSLARGTGANVLTF.

The CDR3 DNA reads as TGCGCCAGCAGCCACCCGGACAGGGTCGGCTACGAGCAGTACTTC. It is translated as CASSHPDRVGYEQYF. V is TRBV4-1 and J is TRBJ2-5, with TRBD1 identical over 8 bases. The assigned J gene may be wrong: the sequence end matches TRBJ2-7 better. Germline V gives CDR1 MGHRA, CDR2 YSYEKL. The CDR3 covers 15 residues.

V gene TRBV4-2 combines with J gene TRBJ2-1, with D unclear. CDR1 and CDR2 from the germline V gene are LGHNA and YNFKEQ. The CDR3 extends over 16 amino acids. V was shortened by 4 bases and J by 8 bases, with 21 bases between the two germline ends. The CDR3 DNA is TGTGCCAGCAGCCTTTTTGGGTCACCTAATAGGGATGAGCAGTTCTTC. It is translated as CASSLFGSPNRDEQFF.

The chain is built from TRBV29-1 and TRBJ2-7, with TRBD1 matching over 8 bases. J was trimmed by 4 bases and V by 1 base; bases with no gene match: 15. The CDR3 totals 17 residues. Germline CDR1 reads SQVTM; CDR2 reads ANQGSEA. The CDR3 loop is CSVEGRGRQGSDYEQYF. CDR3 coding DNA: TGCAGCGTTGAAGGGCGAGGCAGACAGGGGTCGGATTACGAGCAGTACTTC.

The chain uses TRBV27 and TRBJ2-7; D gene uncertain. CDR3 length: 14 amino acids. The V gene lost 6 bases and the J gene lost 0 bases, with 12 bases spanning the gap. The V gene's germline CDR1 is MNHEY and CDR2 SMNVEV (reference sequence). CDR3 sequence: CASSQSRVSYEQYF. Here the CDR3 DNA reads TGTGCCAGCAGCCAATCCCGGGTCTCCTACGAGCAGTACTTC.

The gene calls are TRBV5-6 and TRBJ2-7; D gene uncertain. The CDR3 is 13 amino acids. Germline V gene data show CDR1 as SGHDT and CDR2 as YYEEEE. The germline V and J ends were trimmed by 0 bases and 6 bases, with 10 bases remaining between them. The CDR3 sequence is CASSLAGVSEQYF. CDR3 bases: TGTGCCAGCAGCTTGGCTGGAGTTAGCGAGCAGTACTTC. Filled out from reference TRBV5-6 and TRBJ2-7, the complete variable domain reads DAGVTQSPTHLIKTRGQQVTLRCSPKSGHDTVSWYQQALGQGPQFIFQYYEEEERQRGNFPDRFSGHQFPNYSSELNVNALLLGDSALYLCASSLAGVSEQYFGPGTRLTVT.

The gene calls are TRBV6-5 and TRBJ1-4, with 7 positions matching TRBD1. The CDR3 is 14 amino acids. Germline loops: CDR1 MNHEY, CDR2 SVGAGI. J was trimmed by 8 bases and V by 2 bases; bases with no gene match: 5. CDR3 sequence reads: CASSYGDRDEKLFF. CDR3 bases: TGTGCCAGCAGTTACGGTGACAGGGACGAAAAACTGTTTTTT.

The J gene is TRBJ2-7, the V gene TRBV6-6, with 8 bases fitting TRBD2. This CDR3 has 13 residues. The germline gives CDR1 MNHNY, CDR2 SVGAGI (reference sequence). J lost 9 bases, V lost 5 bases, and 9 bases had no gene match. The CDR3 DNA follows: TGTGCCAGCAGTGTTAGCGGGACAACCGGGCAGTACTTC. Protein product: CASSVSGTTGQYF.